This T cell receptor (beta chain) was documented in a study of T cell responses to AZD1222 COVID-19 vaccine. TCRdb's copy holds only in-frame clones and misses some; the assay was immunoSEQ multiplex PCR. The table records fewer than 110,000 clones, 87% of them present only once. From germline, CDR1 is SGHRS and CDR2 YFSETQ. The CDR3 is 15 amino acids. Between the trimmed V and J ends, which lost 0 bases and 5 bases, there was a span of 12 bases. The clonotype originates from an adult in good health. The rearrangement joins TRBV5-1 to TRBJ1-5, with a weak D call TRBD1 (6 bases). The specimen was peripheral blood, collected on day 0 of AZD1222 vaccination. The CDR3 region is CASSLDQGKDQPQHF. DNA of the CDR3: TGCGCCAGCAGCTTGGATCAGGGGAAGGATCAGCCCCAGCATTTT.